This record covers a single TCR beta chain. Expressed TCRB transcripts were sequenced after all isolated RNA was converted to cDNA. TCRdb keeps only in-frame clones here, not all; method: immunoSEQ multiplex PCR. Of about 320,000 clones listed, 14% are singletons. This sample is part of a study of beta chain features in type 1 diabetes. The CDR3 sequence is 17 residues long. Looked up from germline, CDR1 is SGDLS and CDR2 is YYNGEE. V dropped 0 bases and J dropped 7; count of bases not matched to a gene: 12. The sequencing input was central memory CD4+ T cells from blood. The clonotype originates from a man between 25 and 39 years old in good health. The chain links TRBV9 to TRBJ2-2; the match to TRBD2 covers 7 bases. CDR3 in amino acids: CASSVDGLAASLGELFF. The DNA for the CDR3 is TGTGCCAGCAGCGTAGATGGCCTAGCGGCGTCCCTCGGGGAGCTGTTTTTT. The whole variable domain, remainder taken from reference TRBV9 and TRBJ2-2, is DSGVTQTPKHLITATGQRVTLRCSPRSGDLSVYWYQQSLDQGLQFLIQYYNGEERAKGNILERFSAQQFPDLHSELNLSSLELGDSALYFCASSVDGLAASLGELFFGEGSRLTVL.